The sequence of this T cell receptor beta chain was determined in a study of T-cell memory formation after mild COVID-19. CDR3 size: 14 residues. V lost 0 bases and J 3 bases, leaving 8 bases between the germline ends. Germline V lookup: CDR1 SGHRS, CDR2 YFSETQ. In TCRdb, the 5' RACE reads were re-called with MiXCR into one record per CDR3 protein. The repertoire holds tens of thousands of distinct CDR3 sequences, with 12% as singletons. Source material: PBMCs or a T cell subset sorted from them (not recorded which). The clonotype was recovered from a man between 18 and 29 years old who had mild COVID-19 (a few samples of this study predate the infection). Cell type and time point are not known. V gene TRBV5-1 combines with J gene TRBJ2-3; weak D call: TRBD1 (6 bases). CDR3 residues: CASSLGGRTDTQYF. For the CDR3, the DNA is TGCGCCAGCAGCTTGGGGGGGCGGACAGATACGCAGTATTTT.